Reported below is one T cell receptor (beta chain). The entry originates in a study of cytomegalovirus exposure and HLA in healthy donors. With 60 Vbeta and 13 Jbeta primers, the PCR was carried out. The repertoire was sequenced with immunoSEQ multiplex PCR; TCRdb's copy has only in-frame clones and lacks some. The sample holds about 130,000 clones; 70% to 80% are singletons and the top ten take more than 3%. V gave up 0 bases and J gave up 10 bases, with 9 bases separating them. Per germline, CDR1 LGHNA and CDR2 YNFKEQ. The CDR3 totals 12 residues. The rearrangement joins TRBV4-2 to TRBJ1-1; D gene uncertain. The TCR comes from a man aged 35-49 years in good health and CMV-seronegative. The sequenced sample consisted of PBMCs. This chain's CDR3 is CASSQDGPAAFF. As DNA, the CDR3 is TGTGCCAGCAGCCAAGATGGGCCAGCAGCTTTCTTT.